The 8 T cell receptor beta chains below were found in one sample sequenced in a study of blood T cells in healthy people across ages. Next came a second PCR, run for 7 to 11 cycles, which used a sample-barcoded 5' primer along with a J-beta primer mix. TCRdb passed the 5' RACE reads through MiXCR, listing each CDR3 protein once. This table has 1.5 million to 2 million distinct CDR3 sequences, over 25% appearing once. Material: blood. These receptor sequences come from a woman aged 30 to 39 in good health.

The rearrangement links TRBV6-2 or TRBV6-3 to TRBJ2-5; D could derive from TRBD1 or TRBD2 (5 bases each). Germline V gives CDR1 MNHEY, CDR2 SVGEGT. The V end was cut by 4 bases, the J end by 10 bases, with 13 bases between. This CDR3 is 12 amino acids long. CDR3 protein: CASSSTLGDQYF. The CDR3 region has the DNA TGTGCCAGCAGTTCAACCCTGGGGGACCAGTACTTC.

Only a few counts were recorded for this clonotype. V gene TRBV7-6 combines with J gene TRBJ2-5; 12 nucleotides agree with TRBD1. The CDR3 totals 15 residues. Germline CDR1 reads SGHVS; CDR2 reads FNYEAQ. With 6 bases clipped from V and 4 bases from J, the junction kept 6 bases outside the gene matches. The CDR3 here is CASRGQGASGETQYF. CDR3 DNA sequence: TGTGCCAGCAGGGGACAGGGGGCAAGTGGAGAGACCCAGTACTTC.

The genes are TRBV5-1 and TRBJ2-1; D unclear. This CDR3 is 13 amino acids long. The germline V and J ends were trimmed by 1 base and 7 bases, with 9 bases remaining between them. Germline CDR1 and CDR2: SGHRS and YFSETQ. The CDR3 sequence: CASSLLPSNEQFF. The CDR3 DNA is TGCGCCAGCAGCTTGTTGCCCTCTAATGAGCAGTTCTTC.

This chain links TRBV20-1 with TRBJ2-5; TRBD2 is a possible D gene (6 bases). Germline CDR1 reads DFQATT; CDR2 reads SNEGSKA (reference sequence). The CDR3 sequence is 14 residues long. The V end lost 4 bases, the J end lost 11 bases, and 23 bases lay between the germline ends. CDR3 amino acids: CSANGRRSYNEQYF. In DNA form, the CDR3 reads TGCAGTGCTAACGGGAGAAGGTCCTACAATGAGCAGTACTTC.

This clonotype was seen ten or more times. The chain uses TRBV2 and TRBJ2-1; the D is unclear. The CDR3 length is 15 residues. In germline, CDR1 is SNHLY, CDR2 FYNNEI. Trimming took off 7 bases at V and 1 base at J, with 14 bases between the two ends. The CDR3 is CASKSDGYSYNEQFF. CDR3 nucleotide sequence: TGTGCCAGCAAGTCTGACGGGTATTCCTACAATGAGCAGTTCTTC.

The chain couples TRBV12-3 or TRBV12-4 to TRBJ2-5, with TRBD2 matching 16 bases. The CDR3 runs 17 residues. V lost 5 bases to trimming and J lost 3 bases; unmatched junction nucleotides: 6. The CDR3 spells CASSPGTSGRAEETQYF. For the CDR3, the DNA is TGTGCCAGCAGTCCGGGGACTAGCGGGAGGGCCGAAGAGACCCAGTACTTC.

The chain joins TRBV27 to TRBJ2-3, with 10 bases matching TRBD2. The CDR3 runs to 16 residues. With 6 bases clipped from V and 4 bases from J, the junction kept 10 bases outside the gene matches. Germline V gives CDR1 MNHEY, CDR2 SMNVEV (reference sequence). The CDR3 loop is CASSPFRAGGADTQYF. Written as DNA, the CDR3 is TGTGCCAGCAGCCCCTTTCGAGCGGGGGGGGCAGATACGCAGTATTTT.

The gene calls are TRBV5-1 and TRBJ2-6; unclear D gene. The CDR3 is made up of 16 amino acids. V lost 2 bases and J lost 0, with 9 bases in between. CDR1 SGHRS and CDR2 YFSETQ come from the germline V gene. For the CDR3, the DNA is TGCGCCAGCAGCTTCACCACAGTCTCTGGGGCCAACGTCCTGACTTTC. Its protein is CASSFTTVSGANVLTF.